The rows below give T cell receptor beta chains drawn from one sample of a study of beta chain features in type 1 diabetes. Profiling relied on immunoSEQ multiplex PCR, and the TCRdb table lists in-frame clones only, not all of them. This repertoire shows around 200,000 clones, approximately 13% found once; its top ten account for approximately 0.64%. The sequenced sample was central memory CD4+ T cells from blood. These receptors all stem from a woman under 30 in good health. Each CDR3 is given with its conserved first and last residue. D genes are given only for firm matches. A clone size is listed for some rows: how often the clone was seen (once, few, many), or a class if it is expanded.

CDR3 DNA: TGTGCCTGGACGCCGGGAGGGGCTCAAGATACGCAGTATTTT
CDR3 protein: CAWTPGGAQDTQYF
D gene: TRBD2
V gene: TRBV30
J gene: TRBJ2-3
clone size: NA

CDR3 DNA: TGTGCCAGCATGGGGGCAGGGGCCACCCTCTATGGCTACACCTTC
CDR3 protein: CASMGAGATLYGYTF
D gene: NA
V gene: TRBV25-1
J gene: TRBJ1-2
clone size: NA

CDR3 DNA: TGTGCCAGCACCGGTCGGACAGAGTCTTTCTTT
CDR3 protein: CASTGRTESFF
D gene: NA
V gene: TRBV18
J gene: TRBJ1-1
clone size: NA

CDR3 DNA: TGTGCCAGCAGCCAAGCGGGCGACAGGGGATTCAGGACCTTC
CDR3 protein: CASSQAGDRGFRTF
D gene: TRBD1
V gene: TRBV14
J gene: TRBJ1-2
clone size: many

CDR3 DNA: TGTGCCAGCAGCATGACTAGCGGGAACACGGGGGAGCTGTTTTTT
CDR3 protein: CASSMTSGNTGELFF
D gene: TRBD2
V gene: TRBV11-1
J gene: TRBJ2-2
clone size: many

CDR3 DNA: TGTGCCAGCAGTGGACGCAGCGGGATAGAGCAGTTCTTC
CDR3 protein: CASSGRSGIEQFF
D gene: TRBD2
V gene: TRBV6-1
J gene: TRBJ2-1
clone size: few

CDR3 DNA: TGCGCCAGCAGCTCGCGGGACGGGTATGGCTACACCTTC
CDR3 protein: CASSSRDGYGYTF
D gene: NA
V gene: TRBV5-1
J gene: TRBJ1-2
clone size: few

CDR3 DNA: TGTGCCAGCAGCAGTGGACAGGGACCGGAAGGCCACACTGAAGCTTTCTTT
CDR3 protein: CASSSGQGPEGHTEAFF
D gene: NA
V gene: TRBV21-1
J gene: TRBJ1-1
clone size: few

CDR3 DNA: TGTGCCTGGAGTGCAAGCGGGAATCAGCCCCAGCATTTT
CDR3 protein: CAWSASGNQPQHF
D gene: NA
V gene: TRBV30
J gene: TRBJ1-5
clone size: NA

CDR3 DNA: TGCGCCAGCAGCTTGGCAGTCGCAGGGAAAGAGACCCAGTACTTC
CDR3 protein: CASSLAVAGKETQYF
D gene: NA
V gene: TRBV5-1
J gene: TRBJ2-5
clone size: NA

CDR3 DNA: TGTGCCAGCACCGAGCAGGGTTACTATGGCTACACCTTC
CDR3 protein: CASTEQGYYGYTF
D gene: NA
V gene: TRBV2
J gene: TRBJ1-2
clone size: NA

CDR3 DNA: TGTGCCAGCATAGCTCTTGGCTTTGGCTACACCTTC
CDR3 protein: CASIALGFGYTF
D gene: NA
V gene: TRBV2
J gene: TRBJ1-2
clone size: NA

CDR3 DNA: TGTGCCAGCAGCTTAGCGGCCACTAGCGGCACAGATACGCAGTATTTT
CDR3 protein: CASSLAATSGTDTQYF
D gene: TRBD2
V gene: TRBV11-1
J gene: TRBJ2-3
clone size: NA

CDR3 DNA: TGCAGCGTGACAGGCGTCTATGGCTACACCTTC
CDR3 protein: CSVTGVYGYTF
D gene: NA
V gene: TRBV29-1
J gene: TRBJ1-2
clone size: few

CDR3 DNA: TGTGCCAGCAGCTTACGGATAAGCGGGAGAGGGGATACGCAGTATTTT
CDR3 protein: CASSLRISGRGDTQYF
D gene: TRBD2
V gene: TRBV11-2
J gene: TRBJ2-3
clone size: once

CDR3 DNA: TGTGCCAGCAGTTACGGAGGCGTTTACAATGAGCAGTTCTTC
CDR3 protein: CASSYGGVYNEQFF
D gene: NA
V gene: TRBV6-6
J gene: TRBJ2-1
clone size: many

CDR3 DNA: TGTGCCACCAGCAGAGCCATACAACAGGGGCGGCGTGAAAAACTGTTTTTT
CDR3 protein: CATSRAIQQGRREKLFF
D gene: TRBD1
V gene: TRBV15
J gene: TRBJ1-4
clone size: few

CDR3 DNA: TGCGCCAGCAGCCCGGACAGGGGCTATGGCTACACCTTC
CDR3 protein: CASSPDRGYGYTF
D gene: TRBD1
V gene: TRBV5-1
J gene: TRBJ1-2
clone size: NA

CDR3 DNA: TGCAGTGCTACAATCAATGAGCAGTTCTTC
CDR3 protein: CSATINEQFF
D gene: NA
V gene: TRBV20-1
J gene: TRBJ2-1
clone size: NA

CDR3 DNA: TGTGCCAGCAACCTCCAGGGGGTAGCGACCCAGTACTTC
CDR3 protein: CASNLQGVATQYF
D gene: TRBD1
V gene: TRBV28
J gene: TRBJ2-5
clone size: few

CDR3 DNA: TGCGCCAGCAGTAGGGACTACTCGACCGGGGAGCTGTTTTTT
CDR3 protein: CASSRDYSTGELFF
D gene: TRBD2
V gene: TRBV5-1
J gene: TRBJ2-2
clone size: NA

CDR3 DNA: TGTGCCAGCAGCTTGACTAGGGGAGATACGCAGTATTTT
CDR3 protein: CASSLTRGDTQYF
D gene: NA
V gene: TRBV7-9
J gene: TRBJ2-3
clone size: NA

CDR3 DNA: TGTGCCAGCAGCTTGCGACAGGGGACTAATGAAAAACTGTTTTTT
CDR3 protein: CASSLRQGTNEKLFF
D gene: TRBD1
V gene: TRBV9
J gene: TRBJ1-4
clone size: few

CDR3 DNA: TGTGCCAGCAGTTCGAAGGCTAGCGGGAGGGCCTACGAGCAGTACTTC
CDR3 protein: CASSSKASGRAYEQYF
D gene: TRBD2
V gene: TRBV6-6
J gene: TRBJ2-7
clone size: NA

CDR3 DNA: TGTGCCTGGAGTGCCCTAGACAGGGAGAGGACTGAAGCTTTCTTT
CDR3 protein: CAWSALDRERTEAFF
D gene: TRBD1
V gene: TRBV30
J gene: TRBJ1-1
clone size: NA

CDR3 DNA: TGCAGCGTTGAAGATGGAGGCGGGGCCAATGAGCAGTTCTTC
CDR3 protein: CSVEDGGGANEQFF
D gene: NA
V gene: TRBV29-1
J gene: TRBJ2-1
clone size: many

CDR3 DNA: TGTGCCAGCTCACGGAGAGGGGAGCAGTACTTC
CDR3 protein: CASSRRGEQYF
D gene: NA
V gene: TRBV18
J gene: TRBJ2-7
clone size: NA

CDR3 DNA: TGCAGCGTTGAGACTCTAGCGGGACTTTCCTACGAGCAGTACTTC
CDR3 protein: CSVETLAGLSYEQYF
D gene: TRBD2
V gene: TRBV29-1
J gene: TRBJ2-7
clone size: few

CDR3 DNA: TGTGCCAGCAGCAAGGGACTAGCGGGAGCAGACGAGCAGTACTTC
CDR3 protein: CASSKGLAGADEQYF
D gene: TRBD2
V gene: TRBV7-3
J gene: TRBJ2-7
clone size: few

CDR3 DNA: TGCGCCAGCAGCCCGGGGGGAGGGGTGAACACTGAAGCTTTCTTT
CDR3 protein: CASSPGGGVNTEAFF
D gene: NA
V gene: TRBV5-1
J gene: TRBJ1-1
clone size: NA

CDR3 DNA: TGTGCCAGCACCCGGGACTCTACCTACGAGCAGTACTTC
CDR3 protein: CASTRDSTYEQYF
D gene: NA
V gene: TRBV18
J gene: TRBJ2-7
clone size: NA

CDR3 DNA: TGTGCCAGCCTTTGGAAAAGGGGACAGGGGAAAACTGAAGCTTTCTTT
CDR3 protein: CASLWKRGQGKTEAFF
D gene: TRBD1
V gene: TRBV19
J gene: TRBJ1-1
clone size: NA

CDR3 DNA: TGTGCCAGCAGCTTTCGAGGGACGAACACCGGGGAGCTGTTTTTT
CDR3 protein: CASSFRGTNTGELFF
D gene: NA
V gene: TRBV7-2
J gene: TRBJ2-2
clone size: few

CDR3 DNA: TGTGCCAGCAGCCCACTCTTCGGTCACACCGGGGAGCTGTTTTTT
CDR3 protein: CASSPLFGHTGELFF
D gene: NA
V gene: TRBV7-9
J gene: TRBJ2-2
clone size: NA

CDR3 DNA: TGTGCCAGCAGTGATTGGGTAGCGGGACTTTACGAGCAGTACTTC
CDR3 protein: CASSDWVAGLYEQYF
D gene: TRBD2
V gene: TRBV2
J gene: TRBJ2-7
clone size: NA

CDR3 DNA: TGTGCCAGCAGAATAAGGAGGGAAAGTGACGAGCAGTACTTC
CDR3 protein: CASRIRRESDEQYF
D gene: NA
V gene: TRBV6-5
J gene: TRBJ2-7
clone size: few

CDR3 DNA: TGTGCCAGTAGTATCGGAGGCACAGATACGCAGTATTTT
CDR3 protein: CASSIGGTDTQYF
D gene: NA
V gene: TRBV19
J gene: TRBJ2-3
clone size: NA

CDR3 DNA: TGTGCCAGCAGCCCCGGGGAGGCCTTTGGACAGCCCCAGCATTTT
CDR3 protein: CASSPGEAFGQPQHF
D gene: NA
V gene: TRBV4-2
J gene: TRBJ1-5
clone size: few

CDR3 DNA: TGTGCCAGCAGTGGAAAAGGGGGAAGCACAGATACGCAGTATTTT
CDR3 protein: CASSGKGGSTDTQYF
D gene: NA
V gene: TRBV2
J gene: TRBJ2-3
clone size: NA

CDR3 DNA: TGTGCCAGCAGCTTACAGGGAACCGGGGAGCTGTTTTTT
CDR3 protein: CASSLQGTGELFF
D gene: NA
V gene: TRBV7-6
J gene: TRBJ2-2
clone size: NA

CDR3 DNA: TGTGCCAGCAGCTTGGGACTAGCGGACACCTACGAGCAGTACTTC
CDR3 protein: CASSLGLADTYEQYF
D gene: TRBD2
V gene: TRBV7-3
J gene: TRBJ2-7
clone size: few

CDR3 DNA: TGTGCCAGCAGCTTAGCGCCCAGGGGACGTGAGGAGCAGTACTTC
CDR3 protein: CASSLAPRGREEQYF
D gene: NA
V gene: TRBV7-2
J gene: TRBJ2-7
clone size: NA

CDR3 DNA: TGCAGCGTTGAAAAGGGGTTCCACACAGATACGCAGTATTTT
CDR3 protein: CSVEKGFHTDTQYF
D gene: NA
V gene: TRBV29-1
J gene: TRBJ2-3
clone size: NA

CDR3 DNA: TGTGCCAGCAGGACAGGGATCACTGAAGCTTTCTTT
CDR3 protein: CASRTGITEAFF
D gene: TRBD1
V gene: TRBV6-1
J gene: TRBJ1-1
clone size: NA

CDR3 DNA: TGTGCCAGCAGCAGAGGAGGGTACACAGATACGCAGTATTTT
CDR3 protein: CASSRGGYTDTQYF
D gene: NA
V gene: TRBV28
J gene: TRBJ2-3
clone size: NA

CDR3 DNA: TGCAGTGCTAATCTTGCTAGTGAGCAGTTCTTC
CDR3 protein: CSANLASEQFF
D gene: NA
V gene: TRBV20-1
J gene: TRBJ2-1
clone size: few

CDR3 DNA: TGTGCCAGCAGAACGGGACTAGCGGGAGCGAATGAGCAGTTCTTC
CDR3 protein: CASRTGLAGANEQFF
D gene: TRBD2
V gene: TRBV28
J gene: TRBJ2-1
clone size: few

CDR3 DNA: TGTGCCAGCAGCCGCGGGACAGGAAAGAGCACAGATACGCAGTATTTT
CDR3 protein: CASSRGTGKSTDTQYF
D gene: TRBD1
V gene: TRBV7-3
J gene: TRBJ2-3
clone size: few

CDR3 DNA: TGTGCCAGCAGCTTAGACCCGGGACTAAAGCAGACCCAGTACTTC
CDR3 protein: CASSLDPGLKQTQYF
D gene: TRBD2
V gene: TRBV7-2
J gene: TRBJ2-5
clone size: NA

CDR3 DNA: TGTGCCTGGAGTGTACGTCTGTTCGGGGAGCAGTACTTC
CDR3 protein: CAWSVRLFGEQYF
D gene: NA
V gene: TRBV30
J gene: TRBJ2-7
clone size: NA

CDR3 DNA: TGTGCCACCAGTCGGGCAGGGGGTTTATCTGGTCAGCCCCAGCATTTT
CDR3 protein: CATSRAGGLSGQPQHF
D gene: TRBD1
V gene: TRBV15
J gene: TRBJ1-5
clone size: few

CDR3 DNA: TGTGCCAGCAGGAAGACAGATAGTGAGCAGTTCTTC
CDR3 protein: CASRKTDSEQFF
D gene: NA
V gene: TRBV7-9
J gene: TRBJ2-1
clone size: NA

CDR3 DNA: TGTGCCACCCTTGGACTGTCTGAAGCTTTCTTT
CDR3 protein: CATLGLSEAFF
D gene: NA
V gene: TRBV28
J gene: TRBJ1-1
clone size: NA

CDR3 DNA: TGTGCCAGCAGCTTGGGACAGGGTGGTGGCTACACCTTC
CDR3 protein: CASSLGQGGGYTF
D gene: TRBD1
V gene: TRBV6-6
J gene: TRBJ1-2
clone size: NA

CDR3 DNA: TGTGCCAGCAGTTCGTTGGGGCAGTCCACAGATACGCAGTATTTT
CDR3 protein: CASSSLGQSTDTQYF
D gene: NA
V gene: TRBV2
J gene: TRBJ2-3
clone size: few

CDR3 DNA: TGTGCCAGCAGTTTTATGGGTAGGGGACCCCAGCATTTT
CDR3 protein: CASSFMGRGPQHF
D gene: NA
V gene: TRBV28
J gene: TRBJ1-5
clone size: NA

CDR3 DNA: TGTGCCAGCAGGGTGAGCAGGGAACAGGGTAGATGGGGAAGCAATCAGCCCCAGCATTTT
CDR3 protein: CASRVSREQGRWGSNQPQHF
D gene: NA
V gene: TRBV21-1
J gene: TRBJ1-5
clone size: many

CDR3 DNA: TGTGCCAGCAGCCAACAGGGAAATCAGCCCCAGCATTTT
CDR3 protein: CASSQQGNQPQHF
D gene: NA
V gene: TRBV7-3
J gene: TRBJ1-5
clone size: few

CDR3 DNA: TGTGCCTGGAGTGTAGGGGAGAACACTGAAGCTTTCTTT
CDR3 protein: CAWSVGENTEAFF
D gene: NA
V gene: TRBV30
J gene: TRBJ1-1
clone size: few